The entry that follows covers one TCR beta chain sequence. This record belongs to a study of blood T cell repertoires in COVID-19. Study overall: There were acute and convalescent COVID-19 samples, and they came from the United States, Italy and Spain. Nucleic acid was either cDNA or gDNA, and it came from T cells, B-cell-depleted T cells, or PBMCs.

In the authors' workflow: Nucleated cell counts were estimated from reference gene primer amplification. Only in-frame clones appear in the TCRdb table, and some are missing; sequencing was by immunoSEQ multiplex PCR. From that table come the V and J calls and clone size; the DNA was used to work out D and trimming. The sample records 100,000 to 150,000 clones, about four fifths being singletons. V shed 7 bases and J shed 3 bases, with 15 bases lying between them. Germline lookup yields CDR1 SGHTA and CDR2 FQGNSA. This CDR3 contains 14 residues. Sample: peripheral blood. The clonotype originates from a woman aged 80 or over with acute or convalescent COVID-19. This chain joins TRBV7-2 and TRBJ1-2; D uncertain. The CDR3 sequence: CASTGRGGDYGYTF. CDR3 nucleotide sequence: TGTGCCAGCACTGGACGGGGAGGTGACTATGGCTACACCTTC.